This TCR beta chain appears in the sequencing data of a study of blood T cell repertoires in COVID-19. Study-wide background: PBMCs, B-cell-depleted T cells, or T cells provided the cDNA or gDNA that made up the material.

Profiled with immunoSEQ multiplex PCR; TCRdb holds only in-frame clones, not every one. The table lists some 220,000 clones, 70% to 90% of them singletons. The CDR3 runs 12 residues. Germline V gene lookup returns CDR1 MNHEY and CDR2 SVGEGT. V lost 5 bases and J 9 bases, leaving 14 bases between the germline ends. The TCR sequence derives from a human donor in a cohort sampled during active COVID-19. The chain carries TRBV6-2 or TRBV6-3 and TRBJ2-7; D uncertain. Sequenced sample: peripheral blood. DNA for the CDR3: TGTGCCAGCAGTCCCGGGTTGCCAAGGCAGTACTTC. Translated: CASSPGLPRQYF.